This T cell receptor beta chain was profiled in a study of cytomegalovirus exposure and HLA in healthy donors (dated by TCRdb to 2015 to 2018). About the study as a whole: An earlier analysis of about 530 of the donors reported 250 to 350 Gb of sequence data and 95 million to 120 million unique TCR beta sequences obtained from about 179 million T cells. An early release that covered around 590 HLA-typed donors contained around 300 gigabases of sequencing data and tens of millions of unique TCR sequences. Among the roughly 400 genotyped donors, 75% to 90% belonged to the genetic ancestry cluster associated with self-reported Caucasian donors. The aim of the study was to test whether cataloging public T cell receptors could identify signatures of past pathogen exposure. Using immunosequencing, the study profiled T cell repertoires from about 620 subjects and related those repertoires to cytomegalovirus serostatus. A separate validation cohort of approximately 130 different subjects was used in addition to the 666-subject first cohort. The study combined high-throughput TCR immunosequencing, statistical association of individual TCRs with disease status, and machine learning to predict cytomegalovirus infection status. To study patterns of TCR occurrence, a later analysis re-analyzed previously published TCR beta repertoires from 650 to 750 donors and added high-resolution HLA genotyping. Rather than using new phenotypic data, the later analysis identified candidate immune exposures from TCR beta sequences and from how often those sequences occurred across donors. To decide whether each TCR beta V gene segment behaved as functional or pseudogenic, an earlier analysis of some 580 of the donors relied on high-throughput TCR beta sequencing. Donor age, sex, ethnicity and CMV serostatus were compiled together with the repertoire data. A later genetic analysis used genome-wide SNP genotypes for about 55% of the 666 donors, treating that subset as a discovery cohort. Every repertoire in the discovery cohort had been generated on one and the same sequencing platform. Class I and class II HLA loci were covered by the typing at four-digit resolution. The number of donors typed differed by locus, with 629-630 for A, B, C, DRB1 and DQB1, roughly 520 for DQA1, over 600 for DPA1, and some 470 for DPB1. Roughly 5 DR-DQ haplotypes were handled as single units for association and clustering, since linkage in the cohort was strong. Among under 450 genotyped donors of the cohort, an average of 235,054 unique TCR beta nucleotide sequences were sequenced per donor, around 18% of them non-productive. The full study reports these points: According to a later analysis, most CMV-associated TCR beta chains appeared to be HLA-restricted, and the HLA associations seemed to be driven largely by CMV exposure. The authors suggested that the approach could potentially be generalized to other disease states and immunological phenotypes. Presence/absence analyses assumed roughly uniform sequencing depth across donors, an assumption that may not hold. Most TCR sequences were observed very rarely across donors, whereas some public TCRs were present in many individuals. A later genetic analysis reported fewer N-insertions in productive TCRs among donors in an Asian-associated ancestry cluster than the roughly 720-donor mean. The only immune exposure information available for the cohort was CMV serostatus. In a later analysis, several top co-occurrence clusters were reported to appear linked to parvovirus B19, influenza, CMV and Epstein-Barr virus. This cohort had only TCR beta chains sequenced, and the lack of alpha or paired-chain data limited which features could be detected. The classifier was reported to diagnose cytomegalovirus status with high specificity and sensitivity in both the original cohort and the validation cohort. Three of the identified cytomegalovirus-associated TCR beta chains were confirmed in vitro to be specific for cytomegalovirus antigens. In a later analysis, TCR association rates were found to vary across HLA loci, with the most associated TCRs seen for DRB1 alleles and the fewest for HLA-C alleles. A later analysis associated about 18,000 TCR beta sequences with specific HLA alleles at a false discovery rate of 0.05. Because counts were too low, 15 to 20 rarely observed V segments, including chromosome 9 orphons, were excluded from the earlier analysis of 587 of the donors. In a later analysis, HLA-associated TCR beta chains showed more clonal expansion and lower generation probabilities than non-associated chains that were equally common. Linkage disequilibrium might explain the correlated functional status among segregating V segments, but an unknown experimental factor could not be ruled out. Because HLA typing was missing for some donors at each locus, association tests included only the typed subset. When HLA alleles, especially DR and DQ, strongly co-occurred, attributing TCR associations to individual alleles was difficult. A total of fewer than 200 TCR beta chains were listed by the study as associated with cytomegalovirus. Because the 87-base-pair reads could not distinguish some IMGT-functional V segments, including TRBV6-2 and TRBV6-3, those segments were excluded. The sequencing pipeline was judged likely to have produced a cluster of highly shared sequence variants as a technical artifact. An association between a missense DCLRE1C variant and V-gene and J-gene trimming of TCR beta chains was found in a later genetic analysis and replicated in an independent cohort. An earlier analysis of 450 to 750 of the donors showed that most TCR beta V segments appeared in productive rearrangements either about 87% or about 30% of the time, which broadly matched IMGT annotations. A further reported finding was that TCR beta sequences accurately predicted the HLA-A and HLA-B alleles for most subjects in the first cohort.

The trim is 0 bases for V and 6 bases for J, with a gap of 9 bases between the germline ends. The CDR3 contains 13 residues, cysteine and phenylalanine counted. The CDR3 DNA has 39 bases and is translated from base 1. The CDR1 and CDR2 encoded by the germline V gene are SGHDT and YYEEEE. Preparation of the library involved the immunoSEQ multiplex PCR assay. For the multiplex PCR, a mixture combining 60 forward primers for TCR Vbeta segments and 13 reverse primers for TCR Jbeta segments was used. Amplification of the CDR3 region of rearranged TCR beta genes was performed with a multiplex PCR assay on genomic DNA. Amplified TCR beta libraries were sequenced as 87-base-pair reads on the Illumina HiSeq System. Under the source paper's analysis protocol: In a later analysis, tens of millions of unique TCR beta chains were counted across the 500 to 850 repertoires, and roughly 11 million of these chains were shared by at least two donors. Raw reads were error-corrected and collapsed into unique sequences by a nearest-neighbor algorithm in which closely related sequences were merged to remove PCR and sequencing errors. V, D and J gene segments were assigned by aligning CDR3 sequences to IMGT reference sequences. For a sequence to be retained, a match of at least six nucleotides to both a V gene segment and a J gene segment was required. A rearrangement was called productive if the CDR3 had no stop codons and remained in frame with V and J, and every other rearrangement was called non-productive. CDR3 was defined according to IMGT convention as the region running from the second conserved V-encoded cysteine to the conserved J-encoded phenylalanine. In an earlier analysis of around 540 of the donors, sequences lacking an unambiguous match to a single V gene segment were excluded. In an earlier analysis of several hundred of the donors, V segments were called functional above 56.7% productive rearrangements and were called segregating when the between-donor standard deviation exceeded 5%. A statistical classification framework was built for diagnosing cytomegalovirus status from the catalog of TCR beta chain sequences. V and J gene assignment, in a later analysis, came from comparing TCR nucleotide sequences with IMGT/GENE-DB human TR gene sequences. The TCRdist pipeline was used in a later analysis to assign CDR3 sequences and most-parsimonious VDJ recombination scenarios. In a later analysis, each TCR beta chain was defined by its CDR3 amino acid sequence together with its V-gene family, and reads without a unique V-gene family were excluded. As a way to deal with suspected cross-contamination and a sequencing artifact, a later analysis dropped roughly 600 nucleotide sequences that were highly shared and had low generation probability. In a later analysis, a clonal expansion index was calculated for each public chain from normalized within-repertoire ranks of inferred template counts. In a later analysis, generation probabilities were computed using a VDJ recombination model fitted to out-of-frame rearrangements, and the results were checked against IGoR. In a later analysis, hypergeometric tests were used to score TCR-TCR, TCR-HLA and TCR-CMV co-occurrence, with a repertoire-size bias correction applied to TCR pairs. A later analysis estimated false discovery rates by permuting HLA or CMV assignments 20 times. In a later analysis, co-occurring TCRs were grouped with DBSCAN, and TCRdist sequence similarity was added when clustering was performed within HLA-allele-positive subsets. For co-occurrence clustering, repertoires with fewer than 30,000 or more than 120,000 public chains were excluded, along with five or six repertoires with anomalous nucleotide sharing. Not all clones reach the TCRdb copy of this immuneACCESS table, which keeps in-frame sequences only. Checked studies attribute under half of the gap to unresolved V genes and leave the rest unexplained. V, J and clone size were drawn from that table, and D and trimming were deduced from the DNA. Counted in this sample were 120,000 to 150,000 clones; 82% of them appeared once. The ten top clones hold approximately 2.4% of the sample.

In total, 600 or so healthy bone marrow donors made up the cohort. At the time of sampling, every cohort member was nominally healthy, though immune exposures that went unrecorded were likely present. The donor was CMV seronegative and was included in the group of about 350 seronegative cohort members. A peripheral blood sample was collected from each donor, and TCR beta sequencing was performed on peripheral blood mononuclear cells. Genomic DNA was extracted from the blood cell samples with the Qiagen DNeasy Blood Extraction Kit. Concerning this clone: Its recognized antigen is unknown. Nothing much larger sits one base from this clone, and base qualities are not available.

This chain joins TRBV5-6 to TRBJ1-2, with the D segment identity uncertain. The source is a male donor in good health and CMV-seronegative. The sequenced sample consisted of PBMCs. CDR3 loop: CASSLDINNGYTF. The DNA reads TGTGCCAGCAGCTTGGACATAAACAATGGCTACACCTTC.